This T cell receptor (beta chain) was recovered during a study of early T cells in non-severe SARS-CoV-2 infection (dated by TCRdb to the early 2020s). Regarding the complete study: Because TCR sequencing relied on bulk RNA taken from unsorted whole blood, pairing of alpha and beta chains was not possible. Study-wide findings and limitations: VDJdb matching was skewed toward anti-spike CD8 responses, so virus-specific expansions were likely underestimated and private and CD4 specificities were missed.

Between the V and J ends, shortened by 2 bases and 0 bases respectively, the junction contains 8 bases. The germline V gene (reference sequence) supplies CDR1 GTSNPN and CDR2 SVGIG. The CDR3 runs 14 amino acids, cysteine and phenylalanine included. Only the CDR3 portion is preserved as DNA: 42 bases, with reading frame beginning at the first base. Of note for this clonotype: Its target antigen remains unknown. No qualities accompany the bases; no much larger clone lies one base away.

The receptor library was made with 5' RACE. The instrument was a NextSeq 500. Unique molecular identifiers were attached to individual cDNA molecules in the TCR library protocol so that sequencing error and PCR bias could be corrected. TCR alpha and beta chains were both sequenced, and the abundances of alpha and beta sequences in each sample were closely correlated with each other. The original pipeline was this. Decombinator V4 was used to annotate the V gene, J gene and CDR3 of the TCR sequences. TCRs were defined as expanded if a significant change between any two time points was detected under a Poisson model with p below 0.0001. TCR abundances were normalised to the total number of TCRs sequenced per sample and were expressed as counts per million. TRAV1-2 paired with TRAJ12, TRAJ20 or TRAJ33 defined MAIT TCRs, while TRAV10 paired with TRAJ18 defined iNKT TCRs. VDJdb, accessed 1 November 2021, was searched for CMV, EBV and SARS-CoV-2 annotated TCRs, excluding TCRs annotated for multiple antigens. TCRdb handled the public reads itself, with Q25 trimming in fastp and clone calling in MiXCR, and kept productive beta chains. Merged by CDR3 protein, the rows form single entries marked with the most common genes and DNA. TCRdb assigned the V and J calls; the authors' analysis was not used. The sample contains about 80,000 distinct CDR3 sequences, about 16% of them found a single time. The ten largest clones capture about 2.6% of the sample.

This was a case-control study nested in a cohort of healthcare workers in London, UK, who had nasopharyngeal swab PCR tests and blood samples taken every week. Healthcare workers were recruited between 23 and 31 March 2020, during the week of the UK lockdown, and were followed weekly for up to roughly 15 weeks. This chain joins TRBV30 to TRBJ1-5, with the D gene too uncertain to name. What was sequenced was whole blood. This TCR derives from an adult who was a healthcare worker with PCR-confirmed SARS-CoV-2 infection or an uninfected control (not recorded which). The CDR3 has the sequence CAWSRFSSNQPQHF. The nucleotide sequence is TGTGCCTGGAGTCGGTTTTCTAGCAATCAGCCCCAGCATTTT.